These 3 T cell receptor beta chains came from one sample sequenced in a study of OX40 agonist ivuxolimab in advanced cancers. Produced via immunoSEQ multiplex PCR; TCRdb's table is partial and in-frame only. Here the sample spans about 36,000 clones, about 78% being singletons. Specimen: CD4+ or CD8+ T cells sorted from blood, collected in a trial of the OX40 agonist ivuxolimab. The receptors shown here come from an adult with an advanced solid tumor such as melanoma, head and neck, liver or kidney cancer.

The chain combines TRBV18 with TRBJ2-2; 7 bases match TRBD1. Germline CDR1 is KGHSH and CDR2 is LQKENI. The CDR3 length is 13 residues. Losses at the gene ends were 3 bases for V and 9 bases for J; bases not matched to a gene: 4. The CDR3 protein is CASSPGQTWELFF. CDR3 nucleotides: TGTGCCAGCTCACCGGGACAGACCTGGGAGCTGTTTTTT.

The chain couples TRBV6-1 to TRBJ2-3; D is ambiguous. From germline, CDR1 is MNHNS and CDR2 SASEGT. The CDR3 totals 14 residues. Between the trimmed V and J ends, which lost 7 bases and 1 base, there was a span of 12 bases. The CDR3 region is CASTSWAGTDTQYF. CDR3 nucleotide sequence: TGTGCCAGCACTTCGTGGGCAGGCACAGATACGCAGTATTTT.

This clone is judged medium-sized. V is TRBV7-9 and J is TRBJ2-7, with D possibly matching TRBD1 (5 bases). The CDR3 is made up of 15 amino acids. V was clipped by 0 bases and J by 3 bases, with 12 bases between them. In germline, CDR1 is SEHNR, CDR2 FQNEAQ (reference sequence). DNA for the CDR3: TGTGCCAGCAGCTTAGCACCAGGACAAAACTACGAGCAGTACTTC. Encoded protein: CASSLAPGQNYEQYF.